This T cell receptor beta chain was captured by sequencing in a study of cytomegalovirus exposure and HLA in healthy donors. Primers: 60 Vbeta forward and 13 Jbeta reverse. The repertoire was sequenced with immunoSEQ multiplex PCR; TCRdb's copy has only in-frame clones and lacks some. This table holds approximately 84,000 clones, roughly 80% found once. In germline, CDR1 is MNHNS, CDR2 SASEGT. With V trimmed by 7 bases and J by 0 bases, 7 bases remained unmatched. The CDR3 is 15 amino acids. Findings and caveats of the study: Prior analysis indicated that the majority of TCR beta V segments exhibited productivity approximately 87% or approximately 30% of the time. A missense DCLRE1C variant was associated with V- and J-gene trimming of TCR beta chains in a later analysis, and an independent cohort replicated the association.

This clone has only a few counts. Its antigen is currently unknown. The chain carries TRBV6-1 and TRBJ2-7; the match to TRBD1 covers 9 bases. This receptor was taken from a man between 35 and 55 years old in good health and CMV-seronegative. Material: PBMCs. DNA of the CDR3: TGTGCCAGCACCCCGGGACAGGGTCGCTCCTACGAGCAGTACTTC. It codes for CASTPGQGRSYEQYF.